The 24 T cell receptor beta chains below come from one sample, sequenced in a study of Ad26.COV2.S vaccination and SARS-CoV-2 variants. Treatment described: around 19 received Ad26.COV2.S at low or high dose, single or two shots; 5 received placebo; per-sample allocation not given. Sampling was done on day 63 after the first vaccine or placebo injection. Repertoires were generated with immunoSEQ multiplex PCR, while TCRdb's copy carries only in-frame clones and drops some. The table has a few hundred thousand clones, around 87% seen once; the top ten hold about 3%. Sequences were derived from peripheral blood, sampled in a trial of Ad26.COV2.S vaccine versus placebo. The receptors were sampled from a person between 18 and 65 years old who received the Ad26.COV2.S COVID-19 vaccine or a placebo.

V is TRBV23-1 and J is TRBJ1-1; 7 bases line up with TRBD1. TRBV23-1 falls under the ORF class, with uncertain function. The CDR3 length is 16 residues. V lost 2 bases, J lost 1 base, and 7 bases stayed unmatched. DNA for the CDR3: TGCGCCAGCAGTCAAGAGCCGGGACAGTCGAACACTGAAGCTTTCTTT. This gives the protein CASSQEPGQSNTEAFF.

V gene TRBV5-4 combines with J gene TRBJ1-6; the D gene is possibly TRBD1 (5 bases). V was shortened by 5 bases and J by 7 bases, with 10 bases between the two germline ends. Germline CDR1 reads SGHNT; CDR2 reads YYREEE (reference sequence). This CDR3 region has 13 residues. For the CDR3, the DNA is TGTGCCAGCAGACTAGACAGCAATTCACCCCTCCACTTT. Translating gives CASRLDSNSPLHF.

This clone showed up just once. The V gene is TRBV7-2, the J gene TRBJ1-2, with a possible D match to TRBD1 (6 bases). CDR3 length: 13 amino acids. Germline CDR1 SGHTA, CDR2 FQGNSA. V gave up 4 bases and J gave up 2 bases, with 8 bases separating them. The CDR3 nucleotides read TGTGCCAGCAGCTCAGGGGCAAACTATGGCTACACCTTC. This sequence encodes CASSSGANYGYTF.

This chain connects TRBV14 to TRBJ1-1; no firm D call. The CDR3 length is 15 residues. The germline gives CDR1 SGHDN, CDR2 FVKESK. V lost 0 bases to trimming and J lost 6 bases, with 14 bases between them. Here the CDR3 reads CASSQDWNQGSEAFF. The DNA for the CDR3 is TGTGCCAGCAGCCAAGATTGGAATCAAGGGTCTGAAGCTTTCTTT.

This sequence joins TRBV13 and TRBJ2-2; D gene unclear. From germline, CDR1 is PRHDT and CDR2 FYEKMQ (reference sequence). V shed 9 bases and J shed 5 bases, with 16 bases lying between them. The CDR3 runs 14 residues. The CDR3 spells CASSRQRITGELFF. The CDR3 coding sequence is TGTGCCAGTTCACGGCAACGAATTACCGGGGAGCTGTTTTTT.

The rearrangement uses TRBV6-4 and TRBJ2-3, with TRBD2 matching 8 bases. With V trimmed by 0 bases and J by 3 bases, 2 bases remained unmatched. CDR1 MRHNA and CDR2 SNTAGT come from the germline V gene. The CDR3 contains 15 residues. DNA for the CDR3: TGTGCCAGCAGTGACTCGGGACTAGAAACAGATACGCAGTATTTT. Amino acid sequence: CASSDSGLETDTQYF.

CDR3 residues: CASSPEVRGGYGYTF. DNA of the CDR3: TGTGCCAGCAGCCCCGAGGTACGGGGAGGATATGGCTACACCTTC. The chain combines TRBV7-6 with TRBJ1-2; D not certain. The CDR3 consists of 15 residues. Germline V gene sequence: CDR1 SGHVS, CDR2 FNYEAQ. V lost 5 bases and J 5 bases, leaving 18 bases between the germline ends.

The CDR3 nucleotides are TGTGCCATCAGTGAACAGTGGAACACTGAAGCTTTCTTT. Translated: CAISEQWNTEAFF. J is TRBJ1-1 and V is TRBV10-3, with no clear D. This CDR3 region has 13 residues. Germline V gene data show CDR1 as ENHRY and CDR2 as SYGVKD. Trimming took 3 bases from V and 1 from J, leaving 6 bases between them.

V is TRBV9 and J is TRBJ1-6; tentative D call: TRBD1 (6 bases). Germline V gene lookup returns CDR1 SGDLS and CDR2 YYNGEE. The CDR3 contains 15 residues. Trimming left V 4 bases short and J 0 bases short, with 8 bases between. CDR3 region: CASSTQGSYNSPLHF. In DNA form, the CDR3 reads TGTGCCAGCAGCACACAGGGCTCCTATAATTCACCCCTCCACTTT.

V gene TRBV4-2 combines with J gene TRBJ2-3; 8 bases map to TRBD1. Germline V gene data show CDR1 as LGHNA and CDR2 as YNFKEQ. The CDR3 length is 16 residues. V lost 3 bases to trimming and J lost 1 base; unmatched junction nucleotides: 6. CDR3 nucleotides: TGTGCCAGCAGCCAGCAGGGGGCTGGAGGCACAGATACGCAGTATTTT. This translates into CASSQQGAGGTDTQYF.

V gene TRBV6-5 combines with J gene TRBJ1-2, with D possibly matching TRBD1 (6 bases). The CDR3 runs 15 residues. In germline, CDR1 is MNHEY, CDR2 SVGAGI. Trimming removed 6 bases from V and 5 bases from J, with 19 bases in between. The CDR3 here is CASRKTGTFKYGYTF. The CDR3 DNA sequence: TGTGCCAGCAGAAAAACCGGGACATTTAAGTATGGCTACACCTTC.

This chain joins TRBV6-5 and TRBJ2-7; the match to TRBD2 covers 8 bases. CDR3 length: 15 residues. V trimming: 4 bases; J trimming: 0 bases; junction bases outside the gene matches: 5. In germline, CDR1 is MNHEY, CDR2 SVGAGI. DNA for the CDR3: TGTGCCAGCAGTTCTTATAGCGGGGCCTCCTACGAGCAGTACTTC. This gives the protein CASSSYSGASYEQYF.

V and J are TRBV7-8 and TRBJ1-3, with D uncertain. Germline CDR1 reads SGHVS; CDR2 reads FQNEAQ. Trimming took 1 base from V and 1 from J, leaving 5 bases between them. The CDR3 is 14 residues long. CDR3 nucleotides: TGTGCCAGCAGCTTAGGGAGATCTGGAAACACCATATATTTT. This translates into CASSLGRSGNTIYF.

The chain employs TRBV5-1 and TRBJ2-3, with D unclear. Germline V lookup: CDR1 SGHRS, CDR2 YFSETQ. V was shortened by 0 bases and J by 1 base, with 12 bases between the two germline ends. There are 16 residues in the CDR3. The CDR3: CASSLVVGLGTDTQYF. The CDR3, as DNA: TGCGCCAGCAGCTTGGTTGTGGGGTTAGGCACAGATACGCAGTATTTT. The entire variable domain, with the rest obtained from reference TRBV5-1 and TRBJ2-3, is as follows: KAGVTQTPRYLIKTRGQQVTLSCSPISGHRSVSWYQQTPGQGLQFLFEYFSETQRNKGNFPGRFSGRQFSNSRSEMNVSTLELGDSALYLCASSLVVGLGTDTQYFGPGTRLTVL.

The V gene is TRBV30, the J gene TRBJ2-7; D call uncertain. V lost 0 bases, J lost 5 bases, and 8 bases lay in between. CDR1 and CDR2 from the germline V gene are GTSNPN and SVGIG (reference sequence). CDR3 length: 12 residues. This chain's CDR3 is CAWSVLVHEQYF. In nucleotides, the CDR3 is TGTGCCTGGAGTGTACTTGTCCACGAGCAGTACTTC.

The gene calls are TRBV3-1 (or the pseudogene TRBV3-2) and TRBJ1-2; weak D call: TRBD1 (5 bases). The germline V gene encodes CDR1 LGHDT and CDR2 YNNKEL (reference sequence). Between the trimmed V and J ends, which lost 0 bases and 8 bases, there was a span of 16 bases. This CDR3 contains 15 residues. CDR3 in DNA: TGTGCCAGCAGCCAAGATTTTGGCAGGGTGGGCGGCTACACCTTC. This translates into CASSQDFGRVGGYTF.

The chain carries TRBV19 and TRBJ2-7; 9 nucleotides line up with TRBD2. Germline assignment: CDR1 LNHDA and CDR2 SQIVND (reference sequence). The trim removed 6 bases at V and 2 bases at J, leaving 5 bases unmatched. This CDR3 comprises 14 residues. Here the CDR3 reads CASSQRGATYEQYF. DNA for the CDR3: TGTGCCAGTAGCCAGCGGGGGGCCACCTACGAGCAGTACTTC. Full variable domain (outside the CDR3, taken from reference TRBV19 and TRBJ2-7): DGGITQSPKYLFRKEGQNVTLSCEQNLNHDAMYWYRQDPGQGLRLIYYSQIVNDFQKGDIAEGYSVSREKKESFPLTVTSAQKNPTAFYLCASSQRGATYEQYFGPGTRLTVT.

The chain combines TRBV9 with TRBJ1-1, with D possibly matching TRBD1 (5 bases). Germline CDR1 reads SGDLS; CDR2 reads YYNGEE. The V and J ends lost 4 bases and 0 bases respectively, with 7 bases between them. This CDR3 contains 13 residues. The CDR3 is CASSKGVNTEAFF. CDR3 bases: TGTGCCAGCAGCAAAGGGGTGAACACTGAAGCTTTCTTT.

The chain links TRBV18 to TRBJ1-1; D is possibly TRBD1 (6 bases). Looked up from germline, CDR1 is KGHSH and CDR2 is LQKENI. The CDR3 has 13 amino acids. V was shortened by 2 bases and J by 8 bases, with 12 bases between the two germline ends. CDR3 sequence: CASSPSQDSEAFF. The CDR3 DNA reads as TGTGCCAGCTCACCATCCCAGGACAGCGAAGCTTTCTTT.

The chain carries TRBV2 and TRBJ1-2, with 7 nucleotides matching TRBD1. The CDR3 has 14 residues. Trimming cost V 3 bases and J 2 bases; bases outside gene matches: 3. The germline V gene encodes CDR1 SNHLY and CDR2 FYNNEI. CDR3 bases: TGTGCCAGCAGTGATCCCAGGGGGAACTATGGCTACACCTTC. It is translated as CASSDPRGNYGYTF.

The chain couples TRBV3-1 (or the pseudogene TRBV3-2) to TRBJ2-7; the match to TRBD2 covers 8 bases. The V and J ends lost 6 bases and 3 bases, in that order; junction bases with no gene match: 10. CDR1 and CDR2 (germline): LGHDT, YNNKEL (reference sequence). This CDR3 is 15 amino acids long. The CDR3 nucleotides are TGTGCCAGCAGTCGGACGGCGGGGGGCCTCTACGAGCAGTACTTC. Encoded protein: CASSRTAGGLYEQYF.

This chain's CDR3 is CAISDAIHQDGYTF. The CDR3 DNA is TGTGCCATCAGTGATGCGATTCACCAGGATGGCTACACCTTC. The chain links TRBV10-3 to TRBJ1-2, with D unclear. Trimming stripped 3 bases from V and 6 bases from J, with 14 bases between. The CDR3 runs to 14 residues. The germline gives CDR1 ENHRY, CDR2 SYGVKD.

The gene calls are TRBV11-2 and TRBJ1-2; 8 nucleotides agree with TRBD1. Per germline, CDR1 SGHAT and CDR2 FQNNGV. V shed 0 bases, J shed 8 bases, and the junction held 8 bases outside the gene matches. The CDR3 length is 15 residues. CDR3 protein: CASSLDWRTGSGYTF. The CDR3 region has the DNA TGTGCCAGCAGCTTAGATTGGCGGACAGGGTCAGGCTACACCTTC.

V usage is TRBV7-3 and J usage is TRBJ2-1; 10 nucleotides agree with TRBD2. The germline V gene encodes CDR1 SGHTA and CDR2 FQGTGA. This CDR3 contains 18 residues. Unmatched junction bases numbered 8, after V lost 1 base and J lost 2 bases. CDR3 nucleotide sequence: TGTGCCAGCAGCTTAAGGGCCTTAGCGGGGGGTACCTACAATGAGCAGTTCTTC. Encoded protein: CASSLRALAGGTYNEQFF.